These 26 T cell receptor beta chains came from one sample sequenced in a study of identical twins. Using its own MiXCR run on the 5' RACE reads, TCRdb lists one record per CDR3 protein. The data contain hundreds of thousands of distinct CDR3 sequences, over 5% of them singletons. The sequenced sample was naive T cells sorted from blood. These receptors came from a man between 18 and 29 years old in good health.

Worth noting for this clonotype: A much larger clonotype is one base distant, so this may be a read error. The chain employs TRBV20-1 and TRBJ1-5; tentative D call: TRBD1 (5 bases). Germline CDR1 and CDR2: DFQATT and SNEGSKA (reference sequence). The CDR3 runs 15 residues. CDR3 in amino acids: CSARDLERGNQPQDF. The DNA for the CDR3 is TGCAGTGCTAGAGATTTAGAGCGGGGCAATCAGCCCCAGGATTTT.

This clonotype was recorded many times. The CDR3, as DNA: TGTGCCAGCAGATATCGACAGGGCTCCTACAATGAGCAGTTCTTC. It specifies CASRYRQGSYNEQFF. The chain combines TRBV6-5 with TRBJ2-1; TRBD1 matches 7 bases. V shed 6 bases and J 0 bases; nucleotides not matched to a gene: 5. Germline V gene lookup returns CDR1 MNHEY and CDR2 SVGAGI. The CDR3 is 15 residues long.

There are a few counts of this clonotype. This chain links TRBV10-2 with TRBJ2-1, with TRBD2 matching over 8 bases. The V gene's germline CDR1 is WSHSY and CDR2 SAAADI. V lost 2 bases and J lost 4; bases outside the gene matches: 7. This CDR3 is 16 amino acids long. CDR3: CASSEDGRGLYNEQFF. The CDR3 DNA reads as TGCGCCAGCAGTGAGGACGGGAGGGGACTTTACAATGAGCAGTTCTTC.

This clonotype was detected ten times or more. The chain links TRBV29-1 to TRBJ2-5, with D possibly being TRBD1 (5 bases). V shed 6 bases and J shed 3 bases, with 11 bases lying between them. Germline V gene lookup returns CDR1 SQVTM and CDR2 ANQGSEA. The CDR3 totals 12 residues. CDR3: CSVKGREETQYF. CDR3 DNA sequence: TGCAGCGTCAAAGGCAGGGAAGAGACCCAGTACTTC.

This clonotype came up a few times. The chain recombines TRBV28 with TRBJ2-7, with D unclear. Between the trimmed V and J ends, which lost 4 bases and 3 bases, there was a span of 13 bases. The CDR3 consists of 14 residues. Germline values: CDR1 MDHEN, CDR2 SYDVKM. The CDR3 sequence: CASSSAGPNYEQYV. DNA for the CDR3: TGTGCCAGCAGTTCCGCCGGCCCCAACTACGAGCAGTACGTC.

This clonotype was seen repeatedly, ten times or more. The rearrangement links TRBV29-1 to TRBJ2-5, with 10 nucleotides matching TRBD1. Germline lookup yields CDR1 SQVTM and CDR2 ANQGSEA. This CDR3 has 13 residues. Trimming cost V 4 bases and J 4 bases; bases outside gene matches: 3. The CDR3 is CSVGDRGLETQYF. CDR3 coding DNA: TGCAGCGTTGGGGACAGGGGCTTAGAGACCCAGTACTTC.

This sequence joins TRBV2 and TRBJ2-2; 9 bases map to TRBD1. Germline CDR1 is SNHLY and CDR2 is FYNNEI. This CDR3 spans 16 amino acids. V lost 6 bases to trimming and J lost 0 bases; unmatched junction nucleotides: 5. The CDR3 DNA reads as TGTGCCAGCAGGATACAGGGGGCCCCGAACACCGGGGAGCTGTTTTTT. It translates to CASRIQGAPNTGELFF. Using reference TRBV2 and TRBJ2-2 for the parts outside the CDR3, the full variable domain is EPEVTQTPSHQVTQMGQEVILRCVPISNHLYFYWYRQILGQKVEFLVSFYNNEISEKSEIFDDQFSVERPDGSNFTLKIRSTKLEDSAMYFCASRIQGAPNTGELFFGEGSRLTVL.

This clonotype was counted a few times. This chain uses TRBV9 with TRBJ2-1, with D tentatively TRBD1 (6 bases). V was pared by 0 bases and J by 5 bases, with 9 bases between. Germline V gene data show CDR1 as SGDLS and CDR2 as YYNGEE. The CDR3 totals 14 residues. The CDR3 sequence: CASSVERQDNEQFF. The CDR3, as DNA: TGTGCCAGCAGCGTAGAGCGACAGGACAATGAGCAGTTCTTC.

The rearrangement uses TRBV7-2 and TRBJ2-7; D might be TRBD1 (5 bases). CDR1 and CDR2 (germline): SGHTA, FQGNSA. This CDR3 region has 14 residues. V was clipped by 1 base and J by 2 bases, with 9 bases between them. The CDR3 is CASSLGRQTYEQYF. CDR3 coding DNA: TGTGCCAGCAGCTTAGGGCGACAGACCTACGAGCAGTACTTC.

This clonotype occurred many times. This chain uses TRBV4-1 with TRBJ1-1; D is uncertain. The germline V gene has CDR1 MGHRA and CDR2 YSYEKL. The ends were cut back, 0 bases at V and 3 bases at J, with 11 bases in the middle. The CDR3 totals 15 residues. The DNA for the CDR3 is TGCGCCAGCAGCCAAGACACAGCGACCTACACTGAAGCTTTCTTT. Translated: CASSQDTATYTEAFF.

The chain joins TRBV7-9 to TRBJ2-5; the D gene is possibly TRBD1 (5 bases). V lost 1 base to trimming and J lost 3 bases, with 12 bases between them. The CDR3 consists of 15 residues. Germline assignment: CDR1 SEHNR and CDR2 FQNEAQ (reference sequence). CDR3 DNA sequence: TGTGCCAGCAGCTTAGGGGCAGGGAAAGAAGAGACCCAGTACTTC. It encodes CASSLGAGKEETQYF.

At least ten counts were recorded for this clonotype. The J gene is TRBJ1-2, the V gene TRBV2; D is uncertain. V was shortened by 7 bases and J by 2 bases, with 8 bases between the two germline ends. CDR1 is SNHLY and CDR2 is FYNNEI in the germline V gene. This CDR3 is 12 amino acids long. The CDR3 region is CASKNQNYGYTF. CDR3 DNA sequence: TGTGCCAGCAAGAACCAGAACTATGGCTACACCTTC.

This clonotype turned up a few times. The chain uses TRBV6-1 and TRBJ1-5; the D is unclear. Trimming shortened V by 1 base and J by 5 bases, and 9 bases separated the two germline ends. CDR3 length: 14 residues. The germline V gene has CDR1 MNHNS and CDR2 SASEGT. This CDR3 is CASSEGAGHQPQHF. The CDR3 DNA follows: TGTGCCAGCAGTGAAGGGGCAGGTCATCAGCCCCAGCATTTT.

This clonotype was seen more than once but under ten times. This rearrangement joins TRBV11-3 to TRBJ2-1, with a tentative D call TRBD2 (5 bases). From germline, CDR1 is SGHNT and CDR2 YENEEA. The ends were cut back, 5 bases at V and 3 bases at J, with 17 bases in the middle. The CDR3 runs 16 residues. The CDR3 DNA is TGTGCCAGCAGCCTCCGGGGTGCGGGCCTCTACAATGAGCAGTTCTTC. Translated: CASSLRGAGLYNEQFF.

This clonotype was picked up a small number of times. The CDR3 region has the DNA TGTGCCAGCACCGACAGGGACTACTCTGGGGCCAACGTCCTGACTTTC. This codes for CASTDRDYSGANVLTF. The V and J genes are TRBV18 and TRBJ2-6; D possibly matches TRBD1 or TRBD2 (7 bases each). Trimming pared 8 bases from V and 0 bases from J, leaving 14 bases between. CDR1 is KGHSH and CDR2 is LQKENI in the germline V gene. CDR3 size: 16 residues.

This clonotype was observed many times. The V call is TRBV10-3, the J call TRBJ2-1; 7 bases agree with TRBD1. Germline V CDR1 and CDR2: ENHRY, SYGVKD. This CDR3 has 15 amino acids. V trimming: 4 bases; J trimming: 1 base; junction bases outside the gene matches: 4. As DNA, the CDR3 is TGTGCCATCAGTGTAGGACAGGCATCCTACAATGAGCAGTTCTTC. Its protein is CAISVGQASYNEQFF.

The chain employs TRBV6-5 and TRBJ2-2; D remains ambiguous. This CDR3 has 10 amino acids. CDR1 MNHEY and CDR2 SVGAGI come from the germline V gene. Trimming took off 10 bases at V and 7 bases at J, with 7 bases between the two ends. For the CDR3, the DNA is TGTGCCACCCGGCGCGGGGAGCTGTTTTTT. Protein: CATRRGELFF.

This clonotype was seen only a few times. The CDR3 DNA is TGTGCCAGCAGAACCCGGGACAGGGGACTTTATAGCAATCAGCCCCAGCATTTT. Amino acids: CASRTRDRGLYSNQPQHF. This chain uses TRBV28 with TRBJ1-5; 10 bases fit TRBD1. The junction had 11 bases not matched to a gene; V was cut back by 6 bases and J by 0 bases. The CDR3 has 18 residues. The germline V gene has CDR1 MDHEN and CDR2 SYDVKM. The whole variable domain, filled in from reference TRBV28 and TRBJ1-5, reads DVKVTQSSRYLVKRTGEKVFLECVQDMDHENMFWYRQDPGLGLRLIYFSYDVKMKEKGDIPEGYSVSREKKERFSLILESASTNQTSMYLCASRTRDRGLYSNQPQHFGDGTRLSIL.

The rearrangement links TRBV9 to TRBJ2-3; D gene unclear. In germline, CDR1 is SGDLS, CDR2 YYNGEE. V was cut by 1 base and J by 0 bases, with 6 bases left in between. This CDR3 contains 14 residues. The CDR3 DNA is TGTGCCAGCAGCGTATCGTCTAGCACAGATACGCAGTATTTT. Protein sequence: CASSVSSSTDTQYF.

This clonotype was seen many times. This chain links TRBV29-1 with TRBJ1-2; TRBD1 aligns across 8 bases. Germline CDR1 and CDR2: SQVTM and ANQGSEA. V lost 8 bases, J lost 0 bases, and 11 bases stayed unmatched. The CDR3 sequence is 15 residues long. In DNA form, the CDR3 reads TGCAGCCATAAGGATCGACAGGGGACTAACTATGGCTACACCTTC. Its translation is CSHKDRQGTNYGYTF. The full variable domain, completed using reference TRBV29-1 and TRBJ1-2, is SAVISQKPSRDICQRGTSLTIQCQVDSQVTMMFWYRQQPGQSLTLIATANQGSEATYESGFVIDKFPISRPNLTFSTLTVSNMSPEDSSIYLCSHKDRQGTNYGYTFGSGTRLTVV.

This clonotype was observed many times. This rearrangement joins TRBV3-1 to TRBJ2-5, with D unresolved. The CDR3 consists of 11 residues. Germline CDR1 and CDR2: LGHDT and YNNKEL (reference sequence). Trimming shortened V by 1 base and J by 9 bases, and 6 bases separated the two germline ends. The CDR3 reads CASSQAGSQYF. The CDR3 DNA reads TGTGCCAGCAGCCAAGCAGGTTCCCAGTACTTC.

This clonotype was observed many times. Germline and junction disagree at one end, which may indicate a read error. The rearrangement joins TRBV5-1 to TRBJ2-1; TRBD2 might be the D (5 bases). Germline assignment: CDR1 SGHRS and CDR2 YFSETQ. The CDR3 extends over 15 amino acids. The CDR3 DNA reads TGTGCCAGCAGCTTAGAGGGCCTCTCCTACAATGAGCAGTTCTTC. The encoded protein is CASSLEGLSYNEQFF.

This clonotype was counted ten times or more. This rearrangement joins TRBV6-1 to TRBJ2-1; 9 bases match TRBD2. The trim removed 3 bases at V and 5 bases at J, leaving 8 bases unmatched. This CDR3 region has 16 residues. Germline assignment: CDR1 MNHNS and CDR2 SASEGT. As DNA, the CDR3 is TGTGCCAGCAGTGAGGGAAGCGGGAGGATTAACAATGAGCAGTTCTTC. Amino acid sequence: CASSEGSGRINNEQFF.

The chain combines TRBV7-3 with TRBJ2-1, with 9 positions matching TRBD1. The CDR3 extends over 15 amino acids. Germline V CDR1 and CDR2: SGHTA, FQGTGA. V gave up 5 bases and J gave up 3 bases; unmatched junction bases: 5. CDR3 region: CASSQGQGNYNEQFF. CDR3 bases: TGTGCCAGCAGCCAGGGACAGGGCAACTACAATGAGCAGTTCTTC.

The chain uses TRBV11-3 and TRBJ2-7, with D possibly being TRBD2 (5 bases). Germline loops: CDR1 SGHNT, CDR2 YENEEA. V shed 5 bases and J shed 7 bases, with 12 bases lying between them. The CDR3 covers 12 residues. CDR3 protein: CASSARTEEQYV. The CDR3, as DNA: TGTGCCAGCAGCGCCAGGACTGAGGAGCAGTACGTC.

The CDR3: CASSYYSLIVSSEAFF. Here the CDR3 DNA reads TGTGCCAGCAGTTATTATAGTTTAATCGTAAGCTCAGAAGCTTTCTTT. The chain is built from TRBV6-2 or TRBV6-3 and TRBJ1-1; D remains unclear. Germline V CDR1 and CDR2: MNHEY, SVGEGT. Trimming left V 3 bases short and J 8 bases short, with 22 bases between. CDR3 length equals 16 residues.